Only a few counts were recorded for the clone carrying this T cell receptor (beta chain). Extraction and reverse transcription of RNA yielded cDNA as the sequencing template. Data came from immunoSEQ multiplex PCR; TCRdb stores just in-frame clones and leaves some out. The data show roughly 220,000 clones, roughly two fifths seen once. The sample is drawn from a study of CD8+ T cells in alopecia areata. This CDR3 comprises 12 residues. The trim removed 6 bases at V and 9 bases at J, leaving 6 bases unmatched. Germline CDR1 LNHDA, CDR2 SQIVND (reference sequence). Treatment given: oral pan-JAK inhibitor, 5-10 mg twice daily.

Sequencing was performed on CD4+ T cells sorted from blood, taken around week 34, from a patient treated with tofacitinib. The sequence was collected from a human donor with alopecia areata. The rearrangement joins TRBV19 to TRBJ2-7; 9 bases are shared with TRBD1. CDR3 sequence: CASSKQGAGQYF. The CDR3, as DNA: TGTGCCAGTAGCAAACAGGGGGCAGGGCAGTACTTC.